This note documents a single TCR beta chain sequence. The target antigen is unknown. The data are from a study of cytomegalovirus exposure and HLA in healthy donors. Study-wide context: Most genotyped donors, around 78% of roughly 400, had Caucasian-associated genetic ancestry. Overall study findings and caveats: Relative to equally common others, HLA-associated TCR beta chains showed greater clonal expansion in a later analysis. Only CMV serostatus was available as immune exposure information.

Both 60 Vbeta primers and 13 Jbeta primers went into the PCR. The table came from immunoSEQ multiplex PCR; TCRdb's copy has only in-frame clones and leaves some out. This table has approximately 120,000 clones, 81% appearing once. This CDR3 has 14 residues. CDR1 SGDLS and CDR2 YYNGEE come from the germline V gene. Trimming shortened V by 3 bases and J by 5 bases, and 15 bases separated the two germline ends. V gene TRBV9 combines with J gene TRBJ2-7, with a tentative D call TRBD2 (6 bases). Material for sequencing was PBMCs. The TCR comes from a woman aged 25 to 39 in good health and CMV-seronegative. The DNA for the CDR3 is TGTGCCAGCAGCGCGGAGGGCTACTGGAACGAGCAGTACTTC. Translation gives CASSAEGYWNEQYF.